These 11 T cell receptor beta chains were sequenced from one sample in a study of blood T cells in healthy people across ages (dated by TCRdb to the mid-2010s). The method behind the library was 5' RACE. Sequencing was carried out with an Illumina HiSeq 2500. A second about 6 to 11 cycle PCR used a sample-barcoded 5' primer and a J-beta primer mix. TCRdb applied fastp at Q25 and MiXCR to the public reads, then kept only in-frame beta chains. Rows matching on CDR3 protein sequence are summarized as one entry with the most common DNA and genes. This sample is represented by 850,000 to 1,000,000 distinct CDR3 sequences; about 51% of them were singletons. In total, the top ten clones hold 20% to 25% of the sample. Source material: blood. These receptors all stem from a woman in her sixties in good health.

The CDR3, as DNA: TGTGCCAGCAGCCAAGCTAGCGGGAGGGCCCCAGAGACCCAGTACTTC. Translating it yields CASSQASGRAPETQYF. The chain joins TRBV4-2 to TRBJ2-4; 12 nucleotides align to TRBD2. Matching the DNA end better, TRBJ2-5 makes the J call doubtful. Germline V gene lookup returns CDR1 LGHNA and CDR2 YNFKEQ. The CDR3 has 16 residues.

The chain recombines TRBV30 with TRBJ1-1; D ambiguous. The CDR3 loop spans 13 amino acids. Germline V lookup: CDR1 GTSNPN, CDR2 SVGIG (reference sequence). Trimming took off 5 bases at V and 0 bases at J, with 10 bases between the two ends. The CDR3 loop reads CAWAAGLNTEAFF. The CDR3 DNA is TGTGCCTGGGCGGCGGGTCTGAACACTGAAGCTTTCTTT.

The rearrangement uses TRBV7-9 and TRBJ2-2, with TRBD1 identical over 9 bases. Trimming removed 3 bases from V and 1 base from J; junction bases left unmatched: 6. Germline V gives CDR1 SEHNR, CDR2 FQNEAQ (reference sequence). CDR3 length equals 17 residues. DNA of the CDR3: TGTGCCAGCAGCTTTCCTGGGACAGGGAAGAACACCGGGGAGCTGTTTTTT. It is translated as CASSFPGTGKNTGELFF.

This chain uses TRBV5-6 with TRBJ2-3; D perhaps matches TRBD1 (7 bases). CDR3 length equals 17 residues. With 2 bases removed from V and 4 bases from J, the gap between germline ends came to 20 bases. Per the germline V gene, CDR1 is SGHDT and CDR2 is YYEEEE. The CDR3 is CASSFMGGGGGPDTQYF. CDR3 coding DNA: TGTGCCAGCAGCTTTATGGGGGGTGGAGGGGGCCCAGATACGCAGTATTTT. The full variable domain, with the rest looked up from reference TRBV5-6 and TRBJ2-3, is DAGVTQSPTHLIKTRGQQVTLRCSPKSGHDTVSWYQQALGQGPQFIFQYYEEEERQRGNFPDRFSGHQFPNYSSELNVNALLLGDSALYLCASSFMGGGGGPDTQYFGPGTRLTVL.

This clonotype was recorded only once. The chain links TRBV3-1 to TRBJ2-7; D uncertain. Deletions cut 5 bases from V and 3 bases from J, with 11 bases between. This CDR3 is 13 amino acids long. CDR1 LGHDT and CDR2 YNNKEL come from the germline V gene (reference sequence). Here the CDR3 DNA reads TGTGCCAGCAGCGCCCGGGCGGACTACGAGCAGTACTTC. It yields the protein CASSARADYEQYF.

This chain uses TRBV6-2 or TRBV6-3 with TRBJ2-6; TRBD1 matches at 8 bases. This CDR3 is built from 17 residues. Germline V gene sequence: CDR1 MNHEY, CDR2 SVGEGT. The V and J ends lost 6 bases and 2 bases, in that order; junction bases with no gene match: 9. The CDR3 loop is CASRANRGITGANVLTF. DNA of the CDR3: TGTGCCAGCAGGGCTAACAGGGGGATCACTGGGGCCAACGTCCTGACTTTC.

This clonotype was observed a handful of times. The V and J genes are TRBV7-9 and TRBJ1-2, with a possible D match to TRBD1 (5 bases). Trimming shortened V by 2 bases and J by 4 bases, and 26 bases separated the two germline ends. CDR1 is SEHNR and CDR2 is FQNEAQ in the germline V gene (reference sequence). The CDR3 totals 19 residues. CDR3 in amino acids: CASSLKFGWGILSSYGYTF. CDR3 DNA: TGTGCCAGCAGCTTAAAGTTCGGTTGGGGGATCCTCTCTAGCTATGGCTACACCTTC.

This chain connects TRBV25-1 to TRBJ2-3; D uncertain. Germline CDR1 reads MGHDK; CDR2 reads SYGVNS. The CDR3 extends over 13 amino acids. With 8 bases removed from V and 7 bases from J, the gap between germline ends came to 16 bases. The CDR3 loop is CASVKPSTYTQYF. In DNA form, the CDR3 reads TGTGCCAGCGTTAAACCCTCGACATATACGCAGTATTTT.

Note on this clonotype: One end of the junction varies from germline; a read error may be responsible. The rearrangement joins TRBV27 to TRBJ2-3, with 7 bases aligning to TRBD1. There are 15 residues in the CDR3. Looked up from germline, CDR1 is MNHEY and CDR2 is SMNVEV (reference sequence). Written as DNA, the CDR3 is TGTACCAGCATCGCAGGGGGAAGGATCACAGATACGCAGTATTTT. This gives the protein CTSIAGGRITDTQYF.

The V call is TRBV28, the J call TRBJ2-7, with 7 bases matching TRBD1. Matching the DNA end better, TRBJ2-5 makes the J call doubtful. CDR1 is MDHEN, CDR2 SYDVKM, per germline. CDR3 length: 15 residues. CDR3 region: CASSSRTGAQETQYF. The CDR3 DNA reads as TGTGCCAGCAGTTCACGAACAGGGGCTCAAGAGACCCAGTACTTC.

This rearrangement joins TRBV29-1 to TRBJ1-4; D ambiguous. The CDR3 covers 13 residues. Germline CDR1 is SQVTM and CDR2 is ANQGSEA. V gave up 5 bases and J gave up 3 bases, with 10 bases separating them. The chain's CDR3 is CSVSEQPNEKLFF. In DNA, the CDR3 is TGCAGCGTTTCAGAGCAACCTAATGAAAAACTGTTTTTT.